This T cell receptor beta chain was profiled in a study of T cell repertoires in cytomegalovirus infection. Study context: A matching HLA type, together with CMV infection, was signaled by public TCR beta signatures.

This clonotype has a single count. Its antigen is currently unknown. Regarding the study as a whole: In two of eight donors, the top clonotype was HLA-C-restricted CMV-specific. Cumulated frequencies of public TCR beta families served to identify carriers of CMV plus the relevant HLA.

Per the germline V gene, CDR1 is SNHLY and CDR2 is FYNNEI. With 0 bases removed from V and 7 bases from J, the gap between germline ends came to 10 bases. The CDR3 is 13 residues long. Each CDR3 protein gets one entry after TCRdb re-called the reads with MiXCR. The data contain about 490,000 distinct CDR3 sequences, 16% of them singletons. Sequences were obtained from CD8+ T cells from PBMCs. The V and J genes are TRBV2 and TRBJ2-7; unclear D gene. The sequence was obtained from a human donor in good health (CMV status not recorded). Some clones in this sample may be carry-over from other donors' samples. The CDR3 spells CASSEALLEEQYF. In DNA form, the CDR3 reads TGTGCCAGCAGTGAAGCGCTTCTGGAGGAGCAGTACTTC. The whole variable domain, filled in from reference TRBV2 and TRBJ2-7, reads EPEVTQTPSHQVTQMGQEVILRCVPISNHLYFYWYRQILGQKVEFLVSFYNNEISEKSEIFDDQFSVERPDGSNFTLKIRSTKLEDSAMYFCASSEALLEEQYFGPGTRLTVT.